The 28 T cell receptor beta chains listed next were all sequenced from one sample in a study of OX40 agonist ivuxolimab in advanced cancers. Library construction relied on the immunoSEQ multiplex PCR assay. Drawn from immuneACCESS, this table holds only the in-frame rearrangements with V and J called that TCRdb kept. Clones are partly lost; checked studies trace under half to an unresolved V gene and leave the rest unexplained. The sample table shows about 71,000 clones, and about 81% are seen once. 5% of the sample belongs to the ten largest clones. The sample in question was CD4+ or CD8+ T cells sorted from blood, obtained in a trial of the OX40 agonist ivuxolimab. These receptors all come from an adult with an advanced solid tumor such as melanoma, head and neck, liver or kidney cancer.

There are a few counts of this clone. The chain links TRBV7-9 to TRBJ1-2; D may be TRBD1 (6 bases). This CDR3 region has 12 residues. CDR1 is SEHNR, CDR2 FQNEAQ, per germline (reference sequence). CDR3: CALQGGDYGYTF. Written as DNA, the CDR3 is TGTGCTCTCCAAGGGGGTGATTATGGCTACACCTTC.

The chain is built from TRBV4-2 and TRBJ2-4; 7 nucleotides line up with TRBD2. There are 19 residues in the CDR3. Germline CDR1 LGHNA, CDR2 YNFKEQ. V shed 2 bases, J shed 0 bases, and the junction held 13 bases outside the gene matches. In DNA form, the CDR3 reads TGTGCCAGCAGCCAAAACCATTGGACTAGACCTTTAGCCAAAAACATTCAGTACTTC. As protein: CASSQNHWTRPLAKNIQYF.

The genes are TRBV18 and TRBJ2-1, with 8 nucleotides matching TRBD2. The germline V gene has CDR1 KGHSH and CDR2 LQKENI. V lost 4 bases and J lost 6; bases outside the gene matches: 14. CDR3 length: 17 amino acids. The CDR3 DNA reads TGTGCCAGCTCACGGTTCTTCGGGGCGGGAGGAGGCAATGAGCAGTTCTTC. Translated, it gives CASSRFFGAGGGNEQFF.

This chain links TRBV11-3 with TRBJ2-1; TRBD2 matches 10 bases. CDR1 is SGHNT and CDR2 is YENEEA in the germline V gene. This CDR3 region has 15 residues. Trimming removed 5 bases from V and 9 bases from J; junction bases left unmatched: 10. CDR3 in amino acids: CASSLSGGAFGEQFF. DNA of the CDR3: TGTGCCAGCAGCCTCAGCGGGGGGGCCTTCGGTGAGCAGTTCTTC.

The chain uses TRBV5-5 and TRBJ2-1; 8 bases match TRBD1. Germline V lookup: CDR1 SGHKS, CDR2 YYEKEE (reference sequence). The CDR3 is made up of 15 amino acids. J was trimmed by 4 bases and V by 1 base; bases with no gene match: 4. CDR3 residues: CASSLQGAGYNEQFF. In DNA, the CDR3 is TGTGCCAGCAGCTTGCAGGGGGCCGGTTACAATGAGCAGTTCTTC.

This clone has ten or more counts. The chain has TRBV11-3 and TRBJ2-7, with D possibly matching TRBD2 (5 bases). Trimming stripped 2 bases from V and 0 bases from J, with 8 bases between. From germline, CDR1 is SGHNT and CDR2 YENEEA. This CDR3 spans 14 amino acids. The CDR3: CASSLFGSSYEQYF. Here the CDR3 DNA reads TGTGCCAGCAGCTTATTTGGGAGCTCCTACGAGCAGTACTTC. Combining the CDR3 with reference TRBV11-3 and TRBJ2-7 gives the whole variable domain EAGVVQSPRYKIIEKKQPVAFWCNPISGHNTLYWYLQNLGQGPELLIRYENEEAVDDSQLPKDRFSAERLKGVDSTLKIQPAELGDSAVYLCASSLFGSSYEQYFGPGTRLTVT.

The rearrangement uses TRBV27 and TRBJ2-5, with a tentative D call TRBD1 (6 bases). The closer fit of TRBJ2-7 to the DNA end suggests the J call may be wrong. CDR1 is MNHEY, CDR2 SMNVEV, per germline (reference sequence). The CDR3 is 14 residues long. For the CDR3, the DNA is TGTGCCAGCAGTTTCGACAGGACGGCCTACGAGCAGTACTTC. Translated: CASSFDRTAYEQYF.

This chain links TRBV10-1 with TRBJ1-2; D not certain. Germline-derived CDR1 and CDR2 are WNHNN and SYGVQD (reference sequence). The CDR3 extends over 13 amino acids. V gave up 4 bases and J gave up 1 base, with 7 bases separating them. CDR3 residues: CASSADYNYGYTF. CDR3 nucleotides: TGCGCCAGCAGTGCAGACTATAACTATGGCTACACCTTC.

This clone was seen a few times. This chain joins TRBV5-4 and TRBJ1-2; no definite D call. The germline V and J ends were trimmed by 2 bases and 7 bases, with 12 bases remaining between them. The CDR3 loop spans 13 amino acids. Germline V gene sequence: CDR1 SGHNT, CDR2 YYREEE (reference sequence). CDR3 sequence reads: CASSFSELRGYTF. The CDR3 nucleotides read TGTGCCAGCAGCTTCTCGGAACTTCGTGGCTACACCTTC.

The gene calls are TRBV19 and TRBJ2-2; TRBD1 aligns across 9 bases. The V gene end was trimmed by 10 bases and the J gene end by 5 bases; junction bases not matched to a gene: 14. Germline V gene data show CDR1 as LNHDA and CDR2 as SQIVND (reference sequence). The CDR3 consists of 16 residues. CDR3 bases: TGTGCCACTTCGGACAGGGGTGGGTCTAGAACCGGGGAGCTGTTTTTT. It translates to CATSDRGGSRTGELFF.

Relative to its sample, this clone is medium-sized. The CDR3 nucleotides are TGTGCCAGCAGCGTCCAGGAGAGCTCTGGAAACACCATATATTTT. It codes for CASSVQESSGNTIYF. This rearrangement joins TRBV9 to TRBJ1-3; D gene uncertain. Trimming left V 2 bases short and J 0 bases short, with 9 bases between. Germline-derived CDR1 and CDR2 are SGDLS and YYNGEE. The CDR3 extends over 15 amino acids.

This sequence joins TRBV27 and TRBJ2-6; D remains unclear. This CDR3 comprises 15 residues. Germline CDR1 MNHEY, CDR2 SMNVEV (reference sequence). V was pared by 5 bases and J by 0 bases, with 8 bases between. CDR3 in amino acids: CASSSQVSGANVLTF. In DNA form, the CDR3 reads TGTGCCAGCAGTAGTCAGGTCTCTGGGGCCAACGTCCTGACTTTC.

J is TRBJ2-7 and V is TRBV7-4, with no clear D. V shed 8 bases and J shed 3 bases, with 2 bases lying between them. This CDR3 is built from 9 residues. Germline values: CDR1 SGHVT, CDR2 SQSDAQ. The chain's CDR3 is CASHYEQYF. The CDR3 DNA sequence: TGTGCCAGCCACTACGAGCAGTACTTC.

The V and J genes are TRBV18 and TRBJ1-5; D remains ambiguous. The V end was cut by 3 bases, the J end by 7 bases, with 19 bases between. This CDR3 contains 16 residues. CDR1 and CDR2 from the germline V gene are KGHSH and LQKENI. The CDR3 bases are TGTGCCAGCTCACCTCGGGAAAGTGGTGCGGGGCAGCCCCAGCATTTT. Encoded protein: CASSPRESGAGQPQHF.

The genes are TRBV7-9 and TRBJ1-2; 10 nucleotides align to TRBD1. Germline V gives CDR1 SEHNR, CDR2 FQNEAQ (reference sequence). Trimming at V came to 5 bases and at J to 3 bases, leaving 12 bases not matched to a gene. The CDR3 covers 17 residues. The chain's CDR3 is CASSPGTGAHVDYGYTF. CDR3 DNA sequence: TGTGCCAGCAGCCCCGGGACAGGGGCCCATGTTGACTATGGCTACACCTTC.

The chain recombines TRBV15 with TRBJ2-1; 8 nucleotides line up with TRBD2. The V gene's germline CDR1 is LNHNV and CDR2 YYDKDF (reference sequence). There are 17 residues in the CDR3. V lost 3 bases and J lost 5; bases outside the gene matches: 12. CDR3: CATSSPTGGEGHNEQFF. The CDR3 nucleotides are TGTGCCACCAGCAGCCCGACGGGGGGGGAGGGCCACAATGAGCAGTTCTTC. Combining the CDR3 with reference TRBV15 and TRBJ2-1 gives the whole variable domain DAMVIQNPRYQVTQFGKPVTLSCSQTLNHNVMYWYQQKSSQAPKLLFHYYDKDFNNEADTPDNFQSRRPNTSFCFLDIRSPGLGDTAMYLCATSSPTGGEGHNEQFFGPGTRLTVL.

This chain uses TRBV27 with TRBJ2-2; D is undetermined. Germline lookup yields CDR1 MNHEY and CDR2 SMNVEV (reference sequence). This CDR3 spans 17 amino acids. The germline V and J ends were trimmed by 5 bases and 0 bases, with 16 bases remaining between them. CDR3 nucleotide sequence: TGTGCCAGCAGTCCTACACCACGAAGCTCGAACACCGGGGAGCTGTTTTTT. Amino acids: CASSPTPRSSNTGELFF.

V is TRBV5-5 and J is TRBJ1-1; no clear D gene. The CDR3 runs to 12 residues. Germline V gene sequence: CDR1 SGHKS, CDR2 YYEKEE (reference sequence). V was pared by 2 bases and J by 4 bases, with 6 bases between. CDR3 residues: CASSFQITEAFF. CDR3 bases: TGTGCCAGCAGCTTCCAGATCACTGAAGCTTTCTTT.

DNA of the CDR3: TGCGCCAGCAGCCAAGAGGAAGGGGACACTGAAGCTTTCTTT. Amino acid sequence: CASSQEEGDTEAFF. The chain has TRBV4-1 and TRBJ1-1; D may be TRBD1 (5 bases). Deletions cut 0 bases from V and 3 bases from J, with 8 bases between. This CDR3 region has 14 residues. Germline V lookup: CDR1 MGHRA, CDR2 YSYEKL.

This chain links TRBV5-1 with TRBJ1-1; perhaps TRBD1 as D (6 bases). Trimming removed 0 bases from V and 5 bases from J, with 14 bases in between. Germline lookup yields CDR1 SGHRS and CDR2 YFSETQ. This CDR3 is built from 15 residues. The CDR3 DNA follows: TGCGCCAGCAGCTTGGGAGGGGGGCCCTTTACTGAAGCTTTCTTT. Translation gives CASSLGGGPFTEAFF. Full variable domain (remainder filled in from reference TRBV5-1 and TRBJ1-1): KAGVTQTPRYLIKTRGQQVTLSCSPISGHRSVSWYQQTPGQGLQFLFEYFSETQRNKGNFPGRFSGRQFSNSRSEMNVSTLELGDSALYLCASSLGGGPFTEAFFGQGTRLTVV.

The chain recombines TRBV7-8 with TRBJ2-7; D gene unclear. Germline CDR1 and CDR2: SGHVS and FQNEAQ. Deletions cut 6 bases from V and 1 base from J, with 22 bases between. The CDR3 spans 17 residues. This chain's CDR3 is CASSIGSRTLHSYEQYF. The CDR3 DNA sequence: TGTGCCAGCAGTATCGGTTCGAGAACCCTTCATTCCTACGAGCAGTACTTC.

The CDR3, as DNA: TGCGCCAGCAGCCAAGATCCCACTAGCGGGGCATACAATGAGCAGTTCTTC. Translation gives CASSQDPTSGAYNEQFF. The chain links TRBV4-3 to TRBJ2-1; 10 bases agree with TRBD2. Germline V gene data show CDR1 as LGHNA and CDR2 as YSLEER. The V gene end was trimmed by 0 bases and the J gene end by 4 bases; junction bases not matched to a gene: 6. The CDR3 runs 17 residues.

The V gene is TRBV29-1, the J gene TRBJ2-3; the match to TRBD2 covers 8 bases. V dropped 4 bases and J dropped 2; count of bases not matched to a gene: 8. CDR3 length equals 15 residues. Germline V lookup: CDR1 SQVTM, CDR2 ANQGSEA. CDR3: CSVGKSGGSTDTQYF. Written as DNA, the CDR3 is TGCAGCGTTGGTAAGAGCGGGGGCTCCACAGATACGCAGTATTTT.

The chain recombines TRBV6-6 with TRBJ1-1; 8 bases match TRBD1. CDR3 length equals 16 residues. The V and J ends lost 10 bases and 5 bases, in that order; junction bases with no gene match: 18. Germline V gene lookup returns CDR1 MNHNY and CDR2 SVGAGI (reference sequence). CDR3 amino acids: CATRPQGTGVWTEAFF. CDR3 bases: TGTGCCACAAGACCCCAGGGGACAGGCGTATGGACTGAAGCTTTCTTT.

The rearrangement links TRBV27 to TRBJ2-6; D call uncertain. The V gene lost 2 bases and the J gene lost 3 bases, with 5 bases spanning the gap. Germline values: CDR1 MNHEY, CDR2 SMNVEV (reference sequence). This CDR3 is 14 amino acids long. Here the CDR3 reads CASSLVNGANVLTF. CDR3 DNA: TGTGCCAGCAGTTTAGTCAATGGGGCCAACGTCCTGACTTTC.

V usage is TRBV6-1 and J usage is TRBJ2-7; 13 positions match TRBD2. Germline trimming cut 6 bases from V and 2 bases from J; bases unmatched to any gene: 4. Germline loops: CDR1 MNHNS, CDR2 SASEGT. This CDR3 comprises 15 residues. CDR3 nucleotide sequence: TGTGCCAGCAGAACTAGCGGGGGGGCAACCTACGAGCAGTACTTC. It is translated as CASRTSGGATYEQYF.

This chain joins TRBV6-5 and TRBJ2-5; D unclear. Germline V gene sequence: CDR1 MNHEY, CDR2 SVGAGI. This CDR3 has 15 residues. The V and J ends lost 5 bases and 4 bases respectively, with 17 bases between them. CDR3 protein: CASSPDGPFRETQYF. The CDR3 DNA sequence: TGTGCCAGCAGTCCGGATGGTCCCTTCCGAGAGACCCAGTACTTC.

The rearrangement uses TRBV6-4 and TRBJ2-1, with 11 bases lining up with TRBD1. CDR1 and CDR2 (germline): MRHNA, SNTAGT. The CDR3 length is 16 residues. The V and J ends lost 0 bases and 3 bases, in that order; junction bases with no gene match: 1. The CDR3 protein is CASSDSGTGGYNEQFF. The CDR3 coding sequence is TGTGCCAGCAGTGACTCGGGGACAGGGGGCTACAATGAGCAGTTCTTC.